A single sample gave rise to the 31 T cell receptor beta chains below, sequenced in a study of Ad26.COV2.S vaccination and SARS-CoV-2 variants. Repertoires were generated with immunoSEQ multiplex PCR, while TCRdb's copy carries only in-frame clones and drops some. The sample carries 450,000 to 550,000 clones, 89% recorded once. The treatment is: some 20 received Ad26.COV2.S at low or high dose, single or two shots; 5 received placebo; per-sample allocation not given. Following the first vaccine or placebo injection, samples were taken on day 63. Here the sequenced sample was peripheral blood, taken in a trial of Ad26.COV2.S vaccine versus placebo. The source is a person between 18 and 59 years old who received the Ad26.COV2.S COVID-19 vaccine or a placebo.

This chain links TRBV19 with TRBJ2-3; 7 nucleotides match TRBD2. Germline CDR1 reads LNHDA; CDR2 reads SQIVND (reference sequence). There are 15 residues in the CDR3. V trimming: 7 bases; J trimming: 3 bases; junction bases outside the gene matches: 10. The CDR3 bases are TGTGCCAGTACCCGGTCGGGGGGTGCGACAGATACGCAGTATTTT. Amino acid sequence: CASTRSGGATDTQYF.

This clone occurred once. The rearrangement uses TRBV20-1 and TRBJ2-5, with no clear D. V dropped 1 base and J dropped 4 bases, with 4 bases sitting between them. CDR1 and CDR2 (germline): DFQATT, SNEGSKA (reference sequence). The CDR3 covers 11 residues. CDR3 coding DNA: TGCAGTGCTAGAGTGGCAGAGACCCAGTACTTC. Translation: CSARVAETQYF.

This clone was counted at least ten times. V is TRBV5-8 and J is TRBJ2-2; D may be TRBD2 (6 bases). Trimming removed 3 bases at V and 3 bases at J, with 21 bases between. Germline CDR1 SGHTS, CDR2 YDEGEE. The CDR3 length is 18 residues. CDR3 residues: CASSSPTSVATYTGELFF. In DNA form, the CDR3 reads TGTGCCAGCAGCTCCCCGACTAGTGTAGCAACTTACACCGGGGAGCTGTTTTTT.

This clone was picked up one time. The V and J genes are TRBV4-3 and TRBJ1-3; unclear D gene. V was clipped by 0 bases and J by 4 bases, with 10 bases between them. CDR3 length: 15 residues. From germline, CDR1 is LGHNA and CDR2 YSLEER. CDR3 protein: CASSQDLGIGNTIYF. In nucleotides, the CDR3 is TGCGCCAGCAGCCAAGATTTGGGGATCGGAAACACCATATATTTT.

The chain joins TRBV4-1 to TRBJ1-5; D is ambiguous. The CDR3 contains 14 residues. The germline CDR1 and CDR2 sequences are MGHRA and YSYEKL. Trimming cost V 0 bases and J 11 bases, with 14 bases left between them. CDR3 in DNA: TGCGCCAGCAGCCAAGATCTCCGGGTCCCGGCCCAGCATTTT. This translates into CASSQDLRVPAQHF.

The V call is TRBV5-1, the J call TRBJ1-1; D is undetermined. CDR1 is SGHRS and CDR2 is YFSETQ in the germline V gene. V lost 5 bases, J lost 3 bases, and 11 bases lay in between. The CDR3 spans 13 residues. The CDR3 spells CASRDPGYTEAFF. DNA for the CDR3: TGCGCCAGCAGGGACCCCGGGTACACTGAAGCTTTCTTT.

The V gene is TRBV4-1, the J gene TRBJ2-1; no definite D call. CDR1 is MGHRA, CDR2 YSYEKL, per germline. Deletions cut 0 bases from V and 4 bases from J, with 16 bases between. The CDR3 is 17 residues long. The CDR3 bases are TGCGCCAGCAGCCAAGAGGGATCTAGAGCAACGTACAATGAGCAGTTCTTC. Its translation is CASSQEGSRATYNEQFF.

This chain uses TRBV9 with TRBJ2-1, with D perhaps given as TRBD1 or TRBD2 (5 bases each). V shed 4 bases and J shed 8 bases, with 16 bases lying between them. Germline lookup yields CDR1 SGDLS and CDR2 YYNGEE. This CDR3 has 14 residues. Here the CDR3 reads CASSPRSGSDEQFF. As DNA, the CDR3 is TGTGCCAGCAGCCCCCGATCAGGGAGCGATGAGCAGTTCTTC.

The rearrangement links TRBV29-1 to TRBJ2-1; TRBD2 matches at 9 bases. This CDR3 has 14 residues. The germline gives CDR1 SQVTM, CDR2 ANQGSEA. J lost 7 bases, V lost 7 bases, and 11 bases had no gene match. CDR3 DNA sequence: TGCAGCGGACATAGCGGGAGCACGAGGAATGAGCAGTTCTTC. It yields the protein CSGHSGSTRNEQFF.

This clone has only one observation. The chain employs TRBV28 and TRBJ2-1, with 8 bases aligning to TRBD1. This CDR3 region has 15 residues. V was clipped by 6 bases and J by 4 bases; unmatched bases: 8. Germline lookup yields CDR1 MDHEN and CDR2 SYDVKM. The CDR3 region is CASRYWTGRYNEQFF. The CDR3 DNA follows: TGTGCCAGCAGATATTGGACAGGGAGGTACAATGAGCAGTTCTTC. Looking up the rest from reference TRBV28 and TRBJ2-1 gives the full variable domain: DVKVTQSSRYLVKRTGEKVFLECVQDMDHENMFWYRQDPGLGLRLIYFSYDVKMKEKGDIPEGYSVSREKKERFSLILESASTNQTSMYLCASRYWTGRYNEQFFGPGTRLTVL.

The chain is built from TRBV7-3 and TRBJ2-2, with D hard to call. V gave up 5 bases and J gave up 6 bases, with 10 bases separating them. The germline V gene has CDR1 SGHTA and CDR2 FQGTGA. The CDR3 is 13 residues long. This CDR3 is CASSRQSPGELFF. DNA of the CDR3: TGTGCCAGCAGCCGGCAGTCGCCCGGGGAGCTGTTTTTT.

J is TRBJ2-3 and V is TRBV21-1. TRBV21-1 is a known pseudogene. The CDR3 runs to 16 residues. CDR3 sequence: CASSPTRGVVTDTQYF. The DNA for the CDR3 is TGTGCCAGCAGCCCCACAAGGGGGGTCGTCACAGATACGCAGTATTTT.

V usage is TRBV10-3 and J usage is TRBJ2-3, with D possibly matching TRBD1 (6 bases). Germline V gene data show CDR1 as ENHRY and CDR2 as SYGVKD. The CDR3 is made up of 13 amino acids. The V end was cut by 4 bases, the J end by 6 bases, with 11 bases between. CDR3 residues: CAISGGPLDTQYF. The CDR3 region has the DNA TGTGCCATCAGTGGGGGGCCCTTGGATACGCAGTATTTT.

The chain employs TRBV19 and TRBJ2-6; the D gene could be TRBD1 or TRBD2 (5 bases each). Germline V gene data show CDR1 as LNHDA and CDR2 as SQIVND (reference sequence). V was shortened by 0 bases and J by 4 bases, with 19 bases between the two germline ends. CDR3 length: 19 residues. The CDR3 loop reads CASSIDLEVPGTGANVLTF. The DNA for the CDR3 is TGTGCCAGTAGTATAGATCTAGAGGTTCCAGGGACCGGGGCCAACGTCCTGACTTTC.

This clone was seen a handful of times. CDR3 sequence (DNA): TGTGCCAGCACCCCCGGGGCCGGGGCGGGAGGTACGCAGTATTTT. Its translation is CASTPGAGAGGTQYF. The chain combines TRBV2 with TRBJ2-3; TRBD2 matches 8 bases. The ends lost 7 bases at V and 8 bases at J; junction bases unmatched: 14. The CDR3 runs to 15 residues. CDR1 SNHLY and CDR2 FYNNEI come from the germline V gene.

DNA for the CDR3: TGTGCCAGCAGCCAGGCGGCGGGTTTCAGGGCGAGCGAGCAGTACTTC. Translated, it gives CASSQAAGFRASEQYF. This sequence joins TRBV5-5 and TRBJ2-7, with D perhaps given as TRBD1 or TRBD2 (5 bases each). CDR3 length equals 16 residues. V lost 4 bases, J lost 6 bases, and 23 bases lay in between. CDR1 and CDR2 from the germline V gene are SGHKS and YYEKEE (reference sequence).

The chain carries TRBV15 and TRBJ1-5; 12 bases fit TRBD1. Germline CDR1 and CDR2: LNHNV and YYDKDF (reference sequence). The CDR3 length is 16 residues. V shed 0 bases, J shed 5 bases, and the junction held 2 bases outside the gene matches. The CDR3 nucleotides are TGTGCCACCAGCAGAGAAGGGACAGGGGGCGATCAGCCCCAGCATTTT. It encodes CATSREGTGGDQPQHF.

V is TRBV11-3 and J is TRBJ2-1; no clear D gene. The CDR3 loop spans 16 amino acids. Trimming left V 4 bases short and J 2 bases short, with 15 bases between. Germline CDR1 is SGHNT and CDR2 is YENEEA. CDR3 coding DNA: TGTGCCAGCAGCTCCCCCTTTGAGCGCCCCTACAATGAGCAGTTCTTC. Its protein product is CASSSPFERPYNEQFF. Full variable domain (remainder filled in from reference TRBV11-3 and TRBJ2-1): EAGVVQSPRYKIIEKKQPVAFWCNPISGHNTLYWYLQNLGQGPELLIRYENEEAVDDSQLPKDRFSAERLKGVDSTLKIQPAELGDSAVYLCASSSPFERPYNEQFFGPGTRLTVL.

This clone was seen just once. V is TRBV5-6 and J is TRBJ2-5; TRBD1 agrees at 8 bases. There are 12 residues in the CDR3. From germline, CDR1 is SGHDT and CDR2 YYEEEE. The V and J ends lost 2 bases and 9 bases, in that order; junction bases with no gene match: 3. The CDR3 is CASSFPTGAQYF. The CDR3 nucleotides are TGTGCCAGCAGCTTCCCGACAGGGGCCCAGTACTTC.

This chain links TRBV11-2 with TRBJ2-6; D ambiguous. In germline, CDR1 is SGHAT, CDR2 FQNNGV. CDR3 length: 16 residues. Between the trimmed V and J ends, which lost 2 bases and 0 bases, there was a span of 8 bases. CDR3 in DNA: TGTGCCAGCAGCTTATTAGGAAACTCTGGGGCCAACGTCCTGACTTTC. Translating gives CASSLLGNSGANVLTF. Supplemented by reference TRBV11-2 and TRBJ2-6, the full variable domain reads EAGVAQSPRYKIIEKRQSVAFWCNPISGHATLYWYQQILGQGPKLLIQFQNNGVVDDSQLPKDRFSAERLKGVDSTLKIQPAKLEDSAVYLCASSLLGNSGANVLTFGAGSRLTVL.

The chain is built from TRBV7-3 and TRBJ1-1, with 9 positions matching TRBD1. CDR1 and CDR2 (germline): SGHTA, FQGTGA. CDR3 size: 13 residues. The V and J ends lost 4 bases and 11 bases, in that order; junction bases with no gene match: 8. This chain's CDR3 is CASSSGTGSRAFF. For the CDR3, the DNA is TGTGCCAGCAGCTCCGGGACAGGGTCGAGGGCTTTCTTT. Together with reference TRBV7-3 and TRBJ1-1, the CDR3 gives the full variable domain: GAGVSQTPSNKVTEKGKYVELRCDPISGHTALYWYRQSLGQGPEFLIYFQGTGAADDSGLPNDRFFAVRPEGSVSTLKIQRTERGDSAVYLCASSSGTGSRAFFGQGTRLTVV.

The CDR3 loop is CASSPALMNTEAFF. The DNA of the CDR3 is TGTGCCAGCAGCCCGGCCCTCATGAACACTGAAGCTTTCTTT. The chain recombines TRBV6-5 with TRBJ1-1; no reliable D call. Trimming removed 6 bases from V and 0 bases from J, with 11 bases in between. The CDR3 sequence is 14 residues long. CDR1 and CDR2 from the germline V gene are MNHEY and SVGAGI.

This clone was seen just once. CDR3 bases: TGTGCCACCCTGGGACAAAGTACCACTGAAGCTTTCTTT. It translates to CATLGQSTTEAFF. V is TRBV10-3 and J is TRBJ1-1; possible D gene TRBD1, 6 bases. Germline values: CDR1 ENHRY, CDR2 SYGVKD. The ends were cut back, 10 bases at V and 4 bases at J, with 16 bases in the middle. There are 13 residues in the CDR3.

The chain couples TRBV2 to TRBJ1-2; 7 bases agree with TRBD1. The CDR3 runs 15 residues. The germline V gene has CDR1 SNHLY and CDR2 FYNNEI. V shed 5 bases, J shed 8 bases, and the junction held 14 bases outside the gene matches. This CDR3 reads CASSRLGQGVAGYTF. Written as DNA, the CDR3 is TGTGCCAGCAGTCGCCTGGGCCAGGGGGTCGCAGGCTACACCTTC.

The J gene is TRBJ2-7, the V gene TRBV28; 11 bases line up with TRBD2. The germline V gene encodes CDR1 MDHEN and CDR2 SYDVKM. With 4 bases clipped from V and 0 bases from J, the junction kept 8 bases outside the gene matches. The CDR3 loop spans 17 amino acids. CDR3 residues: CASSSAAGTSGSYEQYV. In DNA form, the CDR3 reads TGTGCCAGCAGTTCAGCCGCCGGGACTAGCGGCTCCTACGAGCAGTACGTC.

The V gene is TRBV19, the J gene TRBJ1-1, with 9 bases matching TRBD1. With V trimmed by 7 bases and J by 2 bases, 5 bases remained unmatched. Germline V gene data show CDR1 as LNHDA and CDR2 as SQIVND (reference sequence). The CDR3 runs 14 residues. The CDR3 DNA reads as TGTGCCAGTACCCGGACAGGGGATAACACTGAAGCTTTCTTT. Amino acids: CASTRTGDNTEAFF.

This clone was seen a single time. In DNA, the CDR3 is TGTGCCAGCAGCCAGATAAGGACTAGGAGGCCCTACGAGCAGTACGTC. Translated, it gives CASSQIRTRRPYEQYV. The J gene is TRBJ2-7, the V gene TRBV14; 7 bases line up with TRBD2. Germline values: CDR1 SGHDN, CDR2 FVKESK. The CDR3 is 16 residues long. The ends lost 3 bases at V and 2 bases at J; junction bases unmatched: 10.

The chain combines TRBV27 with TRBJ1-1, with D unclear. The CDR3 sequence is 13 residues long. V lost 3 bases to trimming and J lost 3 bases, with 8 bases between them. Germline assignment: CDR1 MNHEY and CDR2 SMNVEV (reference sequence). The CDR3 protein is CASSLNAHTEAFF. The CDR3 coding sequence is TGTGCCAGCAGTTTGAATGCGCACACTGAAGCTTTCTTT.

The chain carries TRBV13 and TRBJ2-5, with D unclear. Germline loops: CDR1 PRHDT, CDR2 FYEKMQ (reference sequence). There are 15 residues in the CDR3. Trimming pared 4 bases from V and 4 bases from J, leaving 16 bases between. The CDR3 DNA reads TGTGCCAGCAGCTCATCGACGGACCTAGGAGAGACCCAGTACTTC. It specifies CASSSSTDLGETQYF. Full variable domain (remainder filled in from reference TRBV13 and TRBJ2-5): AAGVIQSPRHLIKEKRETATLKCYPIPRHDTVYWYQQGPGQDPQFLISFYEKMQSDKGSIPDRFSAQQFSDYHSELNMSSLELGDSALYFCASSSSTDLGETQYFGPGTRLLVL.

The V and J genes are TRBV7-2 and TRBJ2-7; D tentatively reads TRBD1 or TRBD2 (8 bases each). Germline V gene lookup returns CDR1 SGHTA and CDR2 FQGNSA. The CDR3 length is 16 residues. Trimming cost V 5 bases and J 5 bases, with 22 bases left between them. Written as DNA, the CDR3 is TGTGCCAGCAGCCGGGGGGGCGACAGGGGAATCCACGAGCAGTACTTC. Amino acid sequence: CASSRGGDRGIHEQYF.

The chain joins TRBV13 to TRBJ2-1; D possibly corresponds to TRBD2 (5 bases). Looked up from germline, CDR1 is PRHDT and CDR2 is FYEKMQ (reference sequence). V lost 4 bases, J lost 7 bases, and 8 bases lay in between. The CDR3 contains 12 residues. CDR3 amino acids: CASSSPGNEQFF. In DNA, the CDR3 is TGTGCCAGCAGCTCCCCGGGGAATGAGCAGTTCTTC.